The 7 T cell receptor beta chains in this list originate from one sample, sequenced in a study of cytomegalovirus exposure and HLA in healthy donors. PCR primers comprised 60 Vbeta and 13 Jbeta primers. Assay: immunoSEQ multiplex PCR; the TCRdb copy retains only in-frame clones and omits some. The sample contains roughly 96,000 clones, roughly 74% of which appear only once. Sequencing input: PBMCs. The source of these receptors is a woman between 65 and 79 years old in good health and CMV-seropositive.

A few counts support this clone. Distinct nucleotide sequences in the sample also encode this CDR3. The V call is TRBV29-1, the J call TRBJ2-1, with TRBD1 identical over 10 bases. The J segment lost 7 bases and the V segment lost 4 bases, leaving 7 bases of the junction unmatched. Per germline, CDR1 SQVTM and CDR2 ANQGSEA. The CDR3 covers 14 residues. The CDR3, as DNA: TGCAGCGTTGTGACAGGGGGCGCAGGTAATGAGCAGTTCTTC. This translates into CSVVTGGAGNEQFF.

There are a few counts of this clone. The V gene is TRBV18, the J gene TRBJ1-2; D might be TRBD1 (5 bases). The CDR3 length is 17 residues. Trimming took 0 bases from V and 2 from J, leaving 16 bases between them. CDR1 and CDR2 from the germline V gene are KGHSH and LQKENI. The CDR3: CASSPPIQVNVNYGYTF. The CDR3 bases are TGTGCCAGCTCACCACCGATACAGGTTAATGTGAACTATGGCTACACCTTC.

This chain connects TRBV19 to TRBJ1-2; TRBD1 might be the D (6 bases). Trimming pared 0 bases from V and 7 bases from J, leaving 15 bases between. The CDR3 length is 15 residues. CDR1 and CDR2 (germline): LNHDA, SQIVND (reference sequence). The CDR3, as DNA: TGTGCCAGTAGTATAGAGGAACAGGGATTTTCTGGCTACACCTTC. The encoded protein is CASSIEEQGFSGYTF.

The gene calls are TRBV7-9 and TRBJ2-1, with 13 bases aligning to TRBD2. The CDR3 is made up of 16 amino acids. Trimming took 2 bases from V and 7 from J; bases not matched to a gene: 5. CDR1 SEHNR and CDR2 FQNEAQ come from the germline V gene (reference sequence). In DNA form, the CDR3 reads TGTGCCAGCAGCTTAAAGGGACTAGCGGGGAATAATGAGCAGTTCTTC. Amino acid sequence: CASSLKGLAGNNEQFF.

The rearrangement uses TRBV10-2 and TRBJ1-2, with TRBD1 matching over 8 bases. This CDR3 comprises 15 residues. Germline V lookup: CDR1 WSHSY, CDR2 SAAADI. Trimming took 4 bases from V and 4 from J; bases not matched to a gene: 8. The CDR3 DNA reads TGCGCCAGCAGTGTTTTTACGGGACAGGCCTATGGCTACACCTTC. It translates to CASSVFTGQAYGYTF.

This sequence joins TRBV6-1 and TRBJ2-1; 7 bases match TRBD2. Trimming removed 8 bases from V and 2 bases from J; junction bases left unmatched: 6. This CDR3 contains 14 residues. From germline, CDR1 is MNHNS and CDR2 SASEGT. CDR3 protein: CASLLAAPYNEQFF. The CDR3 DNA reads as TGTGCCAGCCTCCTAGCGGCCCCCTACAATGAGCAGTTCTTC.

This chain connects TRBV7-9 to TRBJ2-3; possibly TRBD2 for D (5 bases). Germline values: CDR1 SEHNR, CDR2 FQNEAQ (reference sequence). Trimming took off 3 bases at V and 10 bases at J, with 14 bases between the two ends. The CDR3 covers 13 residues. CDR3 DNA: TGTGCCAGCAGCTTTGGACTCGCTGATTCGCAGTATTTT. It is translated as CASSFGLADSQYF.